These T cell receptor beta chains were read from a single sample in a study of T cell responses to AZD1222 COVID-19 vaccine. Produced via immunoSEQ multiplex PCR; TCRdb's table is partial and in-frame only. The sample has about 140,000 clones, approximately 95% seen once; the top ten hold over 0.9%. This sample comprised peripheral blood, obtained on day 0 of MenACWY control vaccination. The receptors stem from an adult in good health. Both conserved end residues are trimmed from each CDR3. Each record gives: clone size, V gene, CDR3 protein. Size tells how often a clone was seen (once, few, many) or the class of an expanded clone, and some rows leave it out.

clone_size: NA; v_call: TRBV3-1/TRBV3-2; cdr3_aa: ASSQGVGLRTGELF
clone_size: NA; v_call: TRBV28; cdr3_aa: ASRDSRRNGYT
clone_size: NA; v_call: TRBV4-1; cdr3_aa: ASSQGLAGPSSYEQY
clone_size: NA; v_call: TRBV6-5; cdr3_aa: ASSYSTGAGANVLT
clone_size: NA; v_call: TRBV7-2; cdr3_aa: ASSPRGQPQH
clone_size: NA; v_call: TRBV2; cdr3_aa: ASSPGVNYGYT
clone_size: NA; v_call: TRBV5-1; cdr3_aa: ASSSGHSSYEQY
clone_size: once; v_call: TRBV6-5; cdr3_aa: ASSYSLYETSQGYT
clone_size: few; v_call: TRBV7-9; cdr3_aa: ASSPTRGRETQY
clone_size: NA; v_call: TRBV3-1/TRBV3-2; cdr3_aa: ASSPGLAGYNEQF
clone_size: NA; v_call: TRBV7-9; cdr3_aa: ASSSMGGSDTQY
clone_size: NA; v_call: TRBV2; cdr3_aa: ASSETLWGEQY
clone_size: NA; v_call: TRBV24-1; cdr3_aa: ATSDFRAQGSYRGYT
clone_size: NA; v_call: TRBV28; cdr3_aa: ASSQRTLTGELF
clone_size: NA; v_call: TRBV6-5; cdr3_aa: ASSYPDRYEQY
clone_size: NA; v_call: TRBV11-2; cdr3_aa: ASSLVGRGLSSYNEQF
clone_size: NA; v_call: TRBV13; cdr3_aa: ASSSGVVNEKLF
clone_size: NA; v_call: TRBV9; cdr3_aa: ASSVAASGVQETQY
clone_size: NA; v_call: TRBV9; cdr3_aa: ASSVRGNLGDTEAF
clone_size: few; v_call: TRBV18; cdr3_aa: ASSPNKDYGYT